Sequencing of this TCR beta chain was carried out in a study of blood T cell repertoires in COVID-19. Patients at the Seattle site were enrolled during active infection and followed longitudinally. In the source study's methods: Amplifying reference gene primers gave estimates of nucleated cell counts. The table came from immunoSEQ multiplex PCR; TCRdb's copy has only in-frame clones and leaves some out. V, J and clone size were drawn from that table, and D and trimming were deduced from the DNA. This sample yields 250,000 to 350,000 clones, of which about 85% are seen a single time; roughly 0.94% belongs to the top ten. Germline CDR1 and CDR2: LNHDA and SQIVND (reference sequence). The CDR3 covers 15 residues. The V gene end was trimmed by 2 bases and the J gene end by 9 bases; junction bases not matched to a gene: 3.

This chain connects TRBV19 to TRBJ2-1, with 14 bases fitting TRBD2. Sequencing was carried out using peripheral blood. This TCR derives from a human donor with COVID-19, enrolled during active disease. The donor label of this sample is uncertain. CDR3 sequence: CASSIWTSGRSEQFF. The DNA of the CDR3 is TGTGCCAGTAGTATATGGACTAGCGGGAGGTCTGAGCAGTTCTTC.